The present entry profiles one T cell receptor (beta chain) with its context. TCRdb's table, derived via immunoSEQ multiplex PCR, lists solely in-frame clones and lacks some. The table includes under 200,000 clones, 80% to 90% detected once. These data belong to a study of blood T cell repertoires in COVID-19. Sequences were obtained from peripheral blood. The clonotype originates from an elderly woman with COVID-19, enrolled during active disease.

As DNA, the CDR3 is TGTGCCAGCAGCTTAGACGAGGCATCTGGTAGTGGCTACACCTTC. This encodes CASSLDEASGSGYTF. The V call is TRBV6-4, the J call TRBJ1-2, with D unresolved. V lost 6 bases and J 7 bases, leaving 21 bases between the germline ends. The V gene's germline CDR1 is MRHNA and CDR2 SNTAGT. The CDR3 runs 15 residues.